This T cell receptor (beta chain) was sequenced during a study of T cell repertoires in cytomegalovirus infection. From the reads, TCRdb called clonotypes with MiXCR, one entry per CDR3 protein. The sample shows 740,000 or so distinct CDR3 sequences, under 40% of them seen only once. Germline lookup yields CDR1 LGHNA and CDR2 YNFKEQ. The CDR3 loop spans 15 amino acids. Trimming took 0 bases from V and 7 from J; bases not matched to a gene: 3. Sequenced input: PBMCs. The TCR originated in a human donor in good health (CMV status not recorded). Some clones in this sample may be carry-over from other donors' samples. This rearrangement joins TRBV4-2 to TRBJ1-5; 10 nucleotides line up with TRBD1. This CDR3 reads CASSQDGTGDQPQHF. The CDR3 DNA sequence: TGTGCCAGCAGCCAAGATGGGACAGGGGACCAGCCCCAGCATTTT.